These 5 T cell receptor beta chains were sequenced from one sample in a study of Ad26.COV2.S vaccination and SARS-CoV-2 variants. Assay: immunoSEQ multiplex PCR; the TCRdb copy retains only in-frame clones and omits some. The sample has 300,000 to 400,000 clones; 90% to 95% are singletons. The sample consisted of peripheral blood, taken after recovery from COVID-19. Source of these receptors: a human donor who had recovered from COVID-19.

The rearrangement links TRBV7-2 to TRBJ1-6; possibly TRBD1 for D (5 bases). The CDR3 runs to 16 residues. Germline CDR1 and CDR2: SGHTA and FQGNSA. V dropped 2 bases and J dropped 4 bases, with 12 bases sitting between them. CDR3 nucleotide sequence: TGTGCCAGCAGCTTACCGGGACGGAGATATAATTCACCCCTCCACTTT. Protein sequence: CASSLPGRRYNSPLHF.

This chain uses TRBV11-2 with TRBJ2-2; TRBD2 is a possible D gene (5 bases). The V and J ends lost 2 bases and 5 bases respectively, with 9 bases between them. The germline V gene has CDR1 SGHAT and CDR2 FQNNGV. CDR3 length: 14 residues. CDR3 region: CASSLFPGTGELFF. The CDR3 nucleotides are TGTGCCAGCAGCTTATTCCCGGGAACCGGGGAGCTGTTTTTT.

This clone has a handful of counts. This chain joins TRBV5-6 and TRBJ1-6; maybe TRBD1 (6 bases). Germline V gene lookup returns CDR1 SGHDT and CDR2 YYEEEE. The CDR3 has 17 residues. Deletions cut 4 bases from V and 3 bases from J, with 17 bases between. The CDR3 loop is CASSIGTRNFYNSPLHF. CDR3 nucleotides: TGTGCCAGCAGCATAGGGACAAGGAACTTCTATAATTCACCCCTCCACTTT.

The V call is TRBV5-1, the J call TRBJ2-3, with 11 bases that match TRBD2. The CDR3 is made up of 15 amino acids. Germline V lookup: CDR1 SGHRS, CDR2 YFSETQ. Trimming at V came to 7 bases and at J to 10 bases, leaving 14 bases not matched to a gene. The CDR3 protein is CASGTGLAGGGSQYF. In DNA, the CDR3 is TGCGCCAGCGGGACTGGTCTAGCGGGGGGAGGTTCGCAGTATTTT.

Comment on this clone: This same CDR3 is encoded by further DNA sequences in the sample. This chain links TRBV27 with TRBJ1-2; a weak D match, TRBD1 (5 bases). The length of the CDR3 is 14 residues. Per germline, CDR1 MNHEY and CDR2 SMNVEV (reference sequence). V was trimmed by 4 bases and J by 8 bases, leaving 17 bases between them. The CDR3 DNA reads as TGTGCCAGCAGTTCTGTTGACAGCCTTTTAGGCTACACCTTC. Encoded protein: CASSSVDSLLGYTF.